This is a list of T cell receptor beta chains from one sample in a study of blood T cell repertoires in COVID-19. Produced via immunoSEQ multiplex PCR; TCRdb's table is partial and in-frame only. The repertoire consists of some 350,000 clones, with around four fifths occurring once and the leading ten covering around 3%. Sequencing was carried out using peripheral blood. These receptors originate from a man in his thirties or forties with active or convalescent COVID-19. CDR3s include the opening cysteine and the closing phenylalanine or tryptophan. D genes are given only for firm matches. Clone size, where shown, is once, few, many, or a class for clones that have expanded.

v_gene: TRBV6-2/TRBV6-3; abundance: NA; d_gene: NA; j_gene: TRBJ1-1; CDR3nt: TGTGCCAGCAGTCTGTTTGGACAATTTGGGACACCCCGAGGAGGTGTTGAAGCTTTCTTT; CDR3aa: CASSLFGQFGTPRGGVEAFF
v_gene: TRBV5-4; abundance: NA; d_gene: NA; j_gene: TRBJ2-7; CDR3nt: TGTGCCAGCAGCTTAGGGGGGGGACACTACGAGCAGTACTTC; CDR3aa: CASSLGGGHYEQYF
v_gene: TRBV4-1; abundance: NA; d_gene: NA; j_gene: TRBJ1-1; CDR3nt: TGCGCCAGCAGCCCCAGGGTTTCCGATGAAGCTTTCTTT; CDR3aa: CASSPRVSDEAFF
v_gene: TRBV4-2; abundance: few; d_gene: NA; j_gene: TRBJ2-7; CDR3nt: TGTGCCAGCAGCCAAGGAGGCCTCTCCTACGAGCAGTACTTC; CDR3aa: CASSQGGLSYEQYF
v_gene: TRBV5-5; abundance: NA; d_gene: NA; j_gene: TRBJ1-2; CDR3nt: TGTGCCAGCAGCTTGGAGATCCGGGTCCTCTATGGCTACACCTTC; CDR3aa: CASSLEIRVLYGYTF
v_gene: TRBV5-4; abundance: NA; d_gene: TRBD1; j_gene: TRBJ1-2; CDR3nt: TGTGCCAGCAGCGCCCGGGAGGGGGCTCCTAGAAGTGGCTACACCTTC; CDR3aa: CASSAREGAPRSGYTF
v_gene: TRBV30; abundance: few; d_gene: TRBD2; j_gene: TRBJ2-1; CDR3nt: TGTGCCTGGGGGCTAGCGGGCTCCTACAATGAGCAGTTCTTC; CDR3aa: CAWGLAGSYNEQFF
v_gene: TRBV4-1; abundance: NA; d_gene: TRBD1; j_gene: TRBJ2-7; CDR3nt: TGCGCCAGCAGCCGCGACAGGGGTTCCTACGAGCAGTACTTC; CDR3aa: CASSRDRGSYEQYF
v_gene: TRBV11-2; abundance: once; d_gene: NA; j_gene: TRBJ2-7; CDR3nt: TGTGCCAGCAGCTTAGATGGGGCAACACGGACCTACGAGCAGTACTTC; CDR3aa: CASSLDGATRTYEQYF
v_gene: TRBV12-3/TRBV12-4; abundance: NA; d_gene: NA; j_gene: TRBJ2-1; CDR3nt: TGTGCCAGCAGTTTTAGTAGCAACAATGAGCAGTTCTTC; CDR3aa: CASSFSSNNEQFF
v_gene: TRBV15; abundance: NA; d_gene: TRBD1; j_gene: TRBJ1-5; CDR3nt: TGTGCCACCAGCTGGGGGGGGACAGGGGGCAATCAGCCCCAGCATTTT; CDR3aa: CATSWGGTGGNQPQHF
v_gene: TRBV7-2; abundance: few; d_gene: NA; j_gene: TRBJ1-2; CDR3nt: TGTGCCAGCAGCTTAGCGGGAGCTCCCTATGGCTACACCTTC; CDR3aa: CASSLAGAPYGYTF
v_gene: TRBV25-1; abundance: NA; d_gene: NA; j_gene: TRBJ1-2; CDR3nt: TGTGCCAGCAGTGAAAGGGCCATAGGGGTGGGAATCTATGGCTACACCTTC; CDR3aa: CASSERAIGVGIYGYTF
v_gene: TRBV11-3; abundance: NA; d_gene: NA; j_gene: TRBJ1-2; CDR3nt: TGTGCCAGCAGCTTAAAAGGAGGGCATGGCTACACCTTC; CDR3aa: CASSLKGGHGYTF
v_gene: TRBV7-2; abundance: NA; d_gene: TRBD2; j_gene: TRBJ2-1; CDR3nt: TGTGCCAGCAGCTTATCGAGCGGGGGGATATACAATGAGCAGTTCTTC; CDR3aa: CASSLSSGGIYNEQFF
v_gene: TRBV18; abundance: NA; d_gene: NA; j_gene: TRBJ1-4; CDR3nt: TGTGCCAGCTCACCCAGTAATGAAAAACTGTTTTTT; CDR3aa: CASSPSNEKLFF
v_gene: TRBV6-5; abundance: NA; d_gene: TRBD2; j_gene: TRBJ2-1; CDR3nt: TGTGCCAGCAGTTATTCCGGCGGGAGGGCCAATGAGCAGTTCTTC; CDR3aa: CASSYSGGRANEQFF
v_gene: TRBV7-3; abundance: NA; d_gene: TRBD2; j_gene: TRBJ2-3; CDR3nt: TGTGCCAGCAGCCCCGGGACTAGCGGCGATACGCAGTATTTT; CDR3aa: CASSPGTSGDTQYF
v_gene: TRBV2; abundance: NA; d_gene: TRBD2; j_gene: TRBJ2-1; CDR3nt: TGTGCCAGCAGTGGGGGACTAGCGGGTTTCTACAATGAGCAGTTCTTC; CDR3aa: CASSGGLAGFYNEQFF
v_gene: TRBV2; abundance: NA; d_gene: NA; j_gene: TRBJ1-2; CDR3nt: TGTGCCAGCAGTAGAGGGTCCTTCGGCTACACCTTC; CDR3aa: CASSRGSFGYTF
v_gene: TRBV6-6; abundance: NA; d_gene: NA; j_gene: TRBJ1-1; CDR3nt: TGTGCCAGCAGATTCGGACAGATGAACACTGAAGCTTTCTTT; CDR3aa: CASRFGQMNTEAFF
v_gene: TRBV7-8; abundance: NA; d_gene: NA; j_gene: TRBJ1-5; CDR3nt: TGTGCCAGCAGCCCAGCCCGAGGTAGCAATCAGCCCCAGCATTTT; CDR3aa: CASSPARGSNQPQHF
v_gene: TRBV27; abundance: NA; d_gene: NA; j_gene: TRBJ1-2; CDR3nt: TGTGCCAGCAGTTTATCTCAAAGGGGCTATGGCTACACCTTC; CDR3aa: CASSLSQRGYGYTF
v_gene: TRBV7-2; abundance: NA; d_gene: NA; j_gene: TRBJ2-3; CDR3nt: TGTGCCAGCAGCGAAAGGAGCGGTGCCACAGATACGCAGTATTTT; CDR3aa: CASSERSGATDTQYF
v_gene: TRBV5-4; abundance: NA; d_gene: TRBD2; j_gene: TRBJ2-1; CDR3nt: TGTGCCAGCAGCCCTAGCGGGGGCGCCCCCTACAATGAGCAGTTCTTC; CDR3aa: CASSPSGGAPYNEQFF
v_gene: TRBV7-3; abundance: NA; d_gene: NA; j_gene: TRBJ1-1; CDR3nt: TGTGCCAGCAGCCCCCGGGGGTCCAGCACTGAAGCTTTCTTT; CDR3aa: CASSPRGSSTEAFF
v_gene: TRBV5-1; abundance: NA; d_gene: TRBD2; j_gene: TRBJ2-3; CDR3nt: TGCGCCACTAGATGGACTAGCGGACCAGATACGCAGTATTTT; CDR3aa: CATRWTSGPDTQYF
v_gene: TRBV5-1; abundance: NA; d_gene: NA; j_gene: TRBJ1-2; CDR3nt: TGCGCCAGCAGCTTGTACGGAGGGGCCAACTATGGCTACACCTTC; CDR3aa: CASSLYGGANYGYTF
v_gene: TRBV28; abundance: NA; d_gene: TRBD2; j_gene: TRBJ2-7; CDR3nt: TGTGCCAGCACGGGGGGGGACTCCTACGAGCAGTACTTC; CDR3aa: CASTGGDSYEQYF
v_gene: TRBV4-1; abundance: once; d_gene: TRBD1; j_gene: TRBJ1-1; CDR3nt: TGCGCCAGCAGCCCCATGACAGGGTTGAACACTGAAGCTTTCTTT; CDR3aa: CASSPMTGLNTEAFF
v_gene: TRBV18; abundance: NA; d_gene: TRBD2; j_gene: TRBJ2-5; CDR3nt: TGTGCCAGCTCACCCGGCAGGACCGGGAGGGAGACCCAGTACTTC; CDR3aa: CASSPGRTGRETQYF
v_gene: TRBV10-3; abundance: NA; d_gene: NA; j_gene: TRBJ1-5; CDR3nt: TGTGCCATCAGTCGGCAGAGCGATCAGCCCCAGCATTTT; CDR3aa: CAISRQSDQPQHF
v_gene: TRBV2; abundance: NA; d_gene: TRBD2; j_gene: TRBJ2-5; CDR3nt: TGTGCCAGCAGCGGACTAGCGGGAGTCCTGGGGACCCAGTACTTC; CDR3aa: CASSGLAGVLGTQYF
v_gene: TRBV11-2; abundance: NA; d_gene: TRBD1; j_gene: TRBJ1-2; CDR3nt: TGTGCCAGCAGCTCATGGACAGGGCCGGACGGCTACACCTTC; CDR3aa: CASSSWTGPDGYTF
v_gene: TRBV27; abundance: NA; d_gene: TRBD1; j_gene: TRBJ1-6; CDR3nt: TGTGCCAGCAGTTTACTGTGGGTTTCAGGGGGAAATTCACCCCTCCACTTT; CDR3aa: CASSLLWVSGGNSPLHF
v_gene: TRBV3-1/TRBV3-2; abundance: few; d_gene: NA; j_gene: TRBJ1-2; CDR3nt: TGTGCCAGCAGCCAACGAGGGAAGTATGGCTACACCTTC; CDR3aa: CASSQRGKYGYTF
v_gene: TRBV24-1; abundance: NA; d_gene: NA; j_gene: TRBJ2-1; CDR3nt: TGTGCCACCAGTGGAAGGGAGATTAGCTCCTACAATGAGCAGTTCTTC; CDR3aa: CATSGREISSYNEQFF
v_gene: TRBV18; abundance: NA; d_gene: TRBD2; j_gene: TRBJ2-1; CDR3nt: TGTGCCACCCGCGGGGGGGGAGGCTCCTACAATGAGCAGTTCTTC; CDR3aa: CATRGGGGSYNEQFF
v_gene: TRBV28; abundance: NA; d_gene: NA; j_gene: TRBJ1-6; CDR3nt: TGTGCCAGTGGGGGGGGGAGGCGAGGTAATTCACCCCTCCACTTT; CDR3aa: CASGGGRRGNSPLHF
v_gene: TRBV5-1; abundance: NA; d_gene: NA; j_gene: TRBJ1-6; CDR3nt: TGCGCCAGCAGCTTTGGTACAGGTTATAATTCACCCCTCCACTTT; CDR3aa: CASSFGTGYNSPLHF
v_gene: TRBV30; abundance: NA; d_gene: NA; j_gene: TRBJ1-5; CDR3nt: TGTGCCTGGAGGATTGGCAGGGAACAACCCCAGCATTTT; CDR3aa: CAWRIGREQPQHF
v_gene: TRBV27; abundance: NA; d_gene: NA; j_gene: TRBJ1-1; CDR3nt: TGTGCCAGCAGTTTATTCGGGGGGAGAGGCGCTGAAGCTTTCTTT; CDR3aa: CASSLFGGRGAEAFF
v_gene: TRBV12-3/TRBV12-4; abundance: NA; d_gene: TRBD1; j_gene: TRBJ1-1; CDR3nt: TGTGCCAGCAGGACAGGGAGAACCACTGAAGCTTTCTTT; CDR3aa: CASRTGRTTEAFF
v_gene: TRBV19; abundance: NA; d_gene: NA; j_gene: TRBJ2-3; CDR3nt: TGTGCCAGCCTAGGACAGAGCACAGATACGCAGTATTTT; CDR3aa: CASLGQSTDTQYF
v_gene: TRBV9; abundance: NA; d_gene: NA; j_gene: TRBJ1-1; CDR3nt: TGTGCCAGCAGCGTATCAGTGAACACTGAAGCTTTCTTT; CDR3aa: CASSVSVNTEAFF
v_gene: TRBV6-5; abundance: NA; d_gene: TRBD2; j_gene: TRBJ2-1; CDR3nt: TGTGCCAGCAGTCCCCTAGCGGAATACAATGAGCAGTTCTTC; CDR3aa: CASSPLAEYNEQFF